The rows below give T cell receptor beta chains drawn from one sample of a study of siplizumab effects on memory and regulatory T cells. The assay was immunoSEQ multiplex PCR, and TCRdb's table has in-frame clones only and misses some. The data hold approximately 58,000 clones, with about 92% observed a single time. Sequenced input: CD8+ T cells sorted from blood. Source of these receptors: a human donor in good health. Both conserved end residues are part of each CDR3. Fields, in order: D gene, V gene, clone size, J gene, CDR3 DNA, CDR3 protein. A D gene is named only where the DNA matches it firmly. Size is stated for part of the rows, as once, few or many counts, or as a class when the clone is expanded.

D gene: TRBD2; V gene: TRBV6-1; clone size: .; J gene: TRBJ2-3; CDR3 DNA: TGTGCCAGCTTAGCGGGTCATACGCAGTATTTT; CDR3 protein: CASLAGHTQYF
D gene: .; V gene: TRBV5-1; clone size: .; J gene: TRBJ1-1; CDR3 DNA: TGCGCCAGCAGCGAGACACCGAACACTGAAGCTTTCTTT; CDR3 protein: CASSETPNTEAFF
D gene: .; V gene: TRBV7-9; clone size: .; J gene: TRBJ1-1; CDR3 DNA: TGTGCCAGCAGCTTAGCGTACAGCACTGAAGCTTTCTTT; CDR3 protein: CASSLAYSTEAFF
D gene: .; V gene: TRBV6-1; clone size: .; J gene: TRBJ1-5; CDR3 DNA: TGTGCCAGCAGTGAAGCATGGGGGGCGAATCAGCCCCAGCATTTT; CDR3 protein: CASSEAWGANQPQHF
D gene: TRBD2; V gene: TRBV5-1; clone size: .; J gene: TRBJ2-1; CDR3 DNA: TGCGCCAGCAGCTTATCCGAACCTAGCGGGAGGTACAATGAGCAGTTCTTC; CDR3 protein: CASSLSEPSGRYNEQFF
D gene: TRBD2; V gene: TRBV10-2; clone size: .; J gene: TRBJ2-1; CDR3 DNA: TGCGCCAGCAGGGATCTAGCGGTTGAGCAGTTCTTC; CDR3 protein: CASRDLAVEQFF
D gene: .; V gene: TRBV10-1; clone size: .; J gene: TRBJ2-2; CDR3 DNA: TGCGCCAGTGGTTTCACCGGGGAGCTGTTTTTT; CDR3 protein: CASGFTGELFF
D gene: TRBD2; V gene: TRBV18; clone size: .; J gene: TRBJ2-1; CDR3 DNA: TGTGCCAGCTCACCACCGGTTAGCGGGAGGCCGATTAATGAGCAGTTCTTC; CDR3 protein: CASSPPVSGRPINEQFF
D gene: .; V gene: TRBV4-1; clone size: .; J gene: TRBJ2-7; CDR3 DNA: TGCGCCAGCAGCCAAGTTCCAGACAGTTACGAGCAGTACTTC; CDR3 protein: CASSQVPDSYEQYF
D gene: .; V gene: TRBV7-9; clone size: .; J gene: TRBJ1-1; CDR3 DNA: TGTGCCAGCAGCTTATCTGGGGTTAGCGGGAACACTGAAGCTTTCTTT; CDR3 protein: CASSLSGVSGNTEAFF
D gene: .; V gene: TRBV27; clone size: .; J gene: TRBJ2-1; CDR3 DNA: TGTGCCAGCAGTTTAGCCGCTACTAATGAGCAGTTCTTC; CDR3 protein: CASSLAATNEQFF
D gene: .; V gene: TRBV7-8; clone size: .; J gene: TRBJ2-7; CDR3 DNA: TGTGCCAGCAGCTTAGACGGGAACCTCCCCGAGCAGTACTTC; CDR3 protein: CASSLDGNLPEQYF
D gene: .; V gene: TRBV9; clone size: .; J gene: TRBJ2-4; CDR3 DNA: TGTGCCAGCAGCGGCCGGGAGATAAACATTCAGTACTTC; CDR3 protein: CASSGREINIQYF
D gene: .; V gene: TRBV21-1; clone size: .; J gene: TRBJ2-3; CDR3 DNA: TGTGCCAGCAGCACCAGAAGCGACAGGGTGCTACATCAAGAGGCAGATACGCAGTATTTT; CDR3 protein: CASSTRSDRVLHQEADTQYF
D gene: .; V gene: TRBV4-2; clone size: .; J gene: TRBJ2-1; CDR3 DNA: TGTGCCAGCAGTCGTACAGGAGGCTCCTACAATGAGCAGTTCTTC; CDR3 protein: CASSRTGGSYNEQFF
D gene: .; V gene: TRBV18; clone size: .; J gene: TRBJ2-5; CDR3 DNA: TGTTCAGCGGGCATCCAAGAGACCCAGTACTTC; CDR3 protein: CSAGIQETQYF
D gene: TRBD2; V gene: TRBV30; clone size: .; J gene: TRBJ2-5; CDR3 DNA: TGTGCCTGTTCCGGACTAGCGGGTAACCAAGAGACCCAGTACTTC; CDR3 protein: CACSGLAGNQETQYF
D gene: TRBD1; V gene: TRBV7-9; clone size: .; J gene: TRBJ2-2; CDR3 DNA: TGTGCCAGCAGCTTAATAGGACAGGGGTTCGGGGAGCTGTTTTTT; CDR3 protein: CASSLIGQGFGELFF
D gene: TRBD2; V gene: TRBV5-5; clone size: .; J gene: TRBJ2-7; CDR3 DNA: TGTGCCAGCAGGCAACCGGGACTAGCGGCCTACGAGCAGTACTTC; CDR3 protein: CASRQPGLAAYEQYF
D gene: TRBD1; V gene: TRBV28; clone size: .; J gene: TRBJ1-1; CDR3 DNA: TGTGCCAGCAGTCAGGACAGGTTGAACACTGAAGCTTTCTTT; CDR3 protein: CASSQDRLNTEAFF
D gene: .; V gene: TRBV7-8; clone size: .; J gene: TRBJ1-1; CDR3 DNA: TGTGCCAGCAGCCCTGGGGTCATGAACACTGAAGCTTTCTTT; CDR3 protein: CASSPGVMNTEAFF
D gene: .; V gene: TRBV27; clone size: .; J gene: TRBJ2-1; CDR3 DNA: TGTGCCAGCAGTCCGGGACTCCCTCCCTACAATGAGCAGTTCTTC; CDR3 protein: CASSPGLPPYNEQFF
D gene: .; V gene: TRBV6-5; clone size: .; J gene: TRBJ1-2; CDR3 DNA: TGTGCCAGCAGTTCGGGAAGCTATGGCTACACCTTC; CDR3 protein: CASSSGSYGYTF
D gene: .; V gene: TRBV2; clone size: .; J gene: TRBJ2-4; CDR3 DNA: TGTGCCAGCAGACCGACAGGGAGGGAGGCCAAAAACATTCAGTACTTC; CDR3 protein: CASRPTGREAKNIQYF
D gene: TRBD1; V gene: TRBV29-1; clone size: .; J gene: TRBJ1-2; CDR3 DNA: TGCAGCGTCGATGGGACAGCTAACTATGGCTACACCTTC; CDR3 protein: CSVDGTANYGYTF
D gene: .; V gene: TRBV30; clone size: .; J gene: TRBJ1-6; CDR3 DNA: TGTGCCACACCCTGGACACGGGATAATTCACCCCTCCACTTT; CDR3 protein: CATPWTRDNSPLHF
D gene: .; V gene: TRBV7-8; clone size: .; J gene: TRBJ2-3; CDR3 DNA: TGTGCCAGCAGCCAAGACTCCCGAGAGACAGATACGCAGTATTTT; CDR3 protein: CASSQDSRETDTQYF
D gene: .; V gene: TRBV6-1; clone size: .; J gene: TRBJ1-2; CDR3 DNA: TGTGCCAGCAGTGAGAACTATGGCTACACCTTC; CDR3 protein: CASSENYGYTF
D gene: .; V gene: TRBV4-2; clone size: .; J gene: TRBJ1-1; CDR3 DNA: TGTGCCAGCGACCACTCGGGGACTGAAGCTTTCTTT; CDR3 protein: CASDHSGTEAFF
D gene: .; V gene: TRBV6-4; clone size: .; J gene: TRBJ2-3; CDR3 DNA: TGTGCCAGCAGTGACCCGGGACTTTTCACAGATACGCAGTATTTT; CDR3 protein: CASSDPGLFTDTQYF
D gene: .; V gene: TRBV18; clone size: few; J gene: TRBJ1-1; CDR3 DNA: TGTGCCAGCTCACCACCTGGGCATGAAGCTTTCTTT; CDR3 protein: CASSPPGHEAFF
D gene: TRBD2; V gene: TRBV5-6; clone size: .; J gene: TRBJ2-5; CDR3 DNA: TGTGCCAGCAGCTTCAGGACTAGCGGGCTTCGCGAGACCCAGTACTTC; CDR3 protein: CASSFRTSGLRETQYF
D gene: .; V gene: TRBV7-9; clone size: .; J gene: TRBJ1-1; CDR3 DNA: TGTGCCAGCACCGCGGCACAGAATGAAGCTTTCTTT; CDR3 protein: CASTAAQNEAFF
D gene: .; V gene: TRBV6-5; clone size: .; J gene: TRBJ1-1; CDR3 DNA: TGTGCCAGCAGTTACTCGCCGAAGACTGAAGCTTTCTTT; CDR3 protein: CASSYSPKTEAFF
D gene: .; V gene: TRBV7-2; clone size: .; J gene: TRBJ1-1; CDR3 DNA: TGTGCCAGCAGCTTTGTCACGGGGGGCAGTGAAGCTTTCTTT; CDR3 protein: CASSFVTGGSEAFF
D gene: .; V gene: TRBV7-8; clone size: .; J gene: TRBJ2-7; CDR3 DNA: TGTGCCAGCAGCAGCACGGGATATACCTACGAGCAGTACTTC; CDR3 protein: CASSSTGYTYEQYF
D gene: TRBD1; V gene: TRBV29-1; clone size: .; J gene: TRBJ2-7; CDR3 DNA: TGCAGCGCCCGGACAGGGATCTCCTACGAGCAGTACTTC; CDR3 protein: CSARTGISYEQYF